These 23 T cell receptor beta chains originate from one sample sequenced in a study of T-cell memory formation after mild COVID-19. Using its own MiXCR run on the 5' RACE reads, TCRdb lists one record per CDR3 protein. The table records around 340,000 distinct CDR3 sequences, 21% of them present only once. The sample taken for sequencing was PBMCs or a T cell subset sorted from them (not recorded which). The receptors here all came from an adult woman who had mild COVID-19 (a few samples of this study predate the infection). Cell type and time point are not known.

The chain joins TRBV6-2 or TRBV6-3 to TRBJ2-7; the D gene is possibly TRBD1 (6 bases). V was shortened by 3 bases and J by 4 bases, with 19 bases between the two germline ends. The CDR3 spans 16 residues. Per the germline V gene, CDR1 is MNHEY and CDR2 is SVGEGT. The DNA of the CDR3 is TGTGCCAGCAGTTATGACAGGACACACCTTATGTACGAGCAGTACTTC. This encodes CASSYDRTHLMYEQYF.

This clonotype occurred a few times. The rearrangement uses TRBV2 and TRBJ2-1, with no clear D. CDR3 length: 13 amino acids. The V end was cut by 4 bases, the J end by 6 bases, with 10 bases between. The germline gives CDR1 SNHLY, CDR2 FYNNEI. The CDR3 region is CASSGPRSNEQFF. CDR3 nucleotides: TGTGCCAGCAGTGGACCACGTAGCAATGAGCAGTTCTTC.

This clonotype was counted a few times. The V gene is TRBV7-6, the J gene TRBJ2-7; D unresolved. CDR3 length equals 15 residues. Trimming pared 1 base from V and 0 bases from J, leaving 10 bases between. CDR1 and CDR2 (germline): SGHVS, FNYEAQ. In DNA form, the CDR3 reads TGTGCCAGCAGCTTAGGTAGCAGTGGCTCCTACGAGCAGTACTTC. Encoded protein: CASSLGSSGSYEQYF.

Only a few counts were recorded for this clonotype. This chain links TRBV6-6 with TRBJ2-3; D is uncertain. CDR3 length: 16 amino acids. V was trimmed by 7 bases and J by 1 base, leaving 18 bases between them. Germline CDR1 MNHNY, CDR2 SVGAGI (reference sequence). The chain's CDR3 is CASTLHSTLGTDTQYF. Here the CDR3 DNA reads TGTGCCAGCACCCTACATAGCACCTTGGGCACAGATACGCAGTATTTT.

This sequence joins TRBV18 and TRBJ1-5; a possible D gene is TRBD1 (6 bases). The CDR3 has 15 residues. Trimming took 6 bases from V and 2 from J, leaving 14 bases between them. CDR1 KGHSH and CDR2 LQKENI come from the germline V gene. This CDR3 is CASSPSQGGNQPQHF. The CDR3, as DNA: TGTGCCAGCTCGCCCTCACAGGGTGGCAATCAGCCCCAGCATTTT.

The V and J genes are TRBV6-5 and TRBJ2-6; 8 bases agree with TRBD1. Germline CDR1 is MNHEY and CDR2 is SVGAGI. CDR3 length: 17 amino acids. Trimming removed 2 bases from V and 4 bases from J; junction bases left unmatched: 7. CDR3 amino acids: CASSYKQGATGANVLTF. CDR3 DNA sequence: TGTGCCAGCAGTTACAAGCAGGGGGCGACGGGGGCCAACGTCCTGACTTTC.

This chain uses TRBV20-1 with TRBJ1-4; D remains ambiguous. V lost 5 bases, J lost 7 bases, and 17 bases lay in between. Looked up from germline, CDR1 is DFQATT and CDR2 is SNEGSKA (reference sequence). This CDR3 is built from 14 residues. CDR3 region: CSARLNSLSEKLFF. CDR3 nucleotides: TGCAGTGCTCGCCTAAACAGTCTTAGTGAAAAACTGTTTTTT.

This chain connects TRBV9 to TRBJ2-7, with 12 bases matching TRBD2. Germline trimming cut 2 bases from V and 9 bases from J; bases unmatched to any gene: 3. Germline CDR1 is SGDLS and CDR2 is YYNGEE. The CDR3 loop spans 13 amino acids. The CDR3, as DNA: TGTGCCAGCAGCGTCGGGACTAGCGGGTGGCAGTACTTC. It specifies CASSVGTSGWQYF.

This clonotype was recorded at least ten times. V is TRBV5-1 and J is TRBJ1-4; tentative D call: TRBD1 (5 bases). Germline-derived CDR1 and CDR2 are SGHRS and YFSETQ. The CDR3 is 14 residues long. The V and J ends lost 1 base and 8 bases respectively, with 12 bases between them. CDR3 DNA: TGCGCCAGCAGCTTGACGGGGGAAAGGGAAAAACTGTTTTTT. This sequence encodes CASSLTGEREKLFF.

This clonotype was seen at least ten times. The chain couples TRBV5-5 to TRBJ2-7, with 8 bases matching TRBD2. The ends lost 6 bases at V and 7 bases at J; junction bases unmatched: 9. The CDR3 has 13 amino acids. Germline assignment: CDR1 SGHKS and CDR2 YYEKEE (reference sequence). CDR3 protein: CASMNSGAWEQYF. CDR3 sequence (DNA): TGTGCCAGCATGAATAGCGGGGCCTGGGAGCAGTACTTC.

This sequence joins TRBV5-8 and TRBJ1-2; D is perhaps TRBD1 (6 bases). V was trimmed by 0 bases and J by 5 bases, leaving 14 bases between them. The V gene's germline CDR1 is SGHTS and CDR2 YDEGEE. This CDR3 spans 15 amino acids. This CDR3 reads CASSLAVRGSYGYTF. The DNA for the CDR3 is TGTGCCAGCAGCTTGGCCGTCAGGGGTAGTTATGGCTACACCTTC.

This clonotype was observed a few times. The CDR3 DNA is TGCAGCGTTCTGGTACTGAACACTGAAGCTTTCTTT. Translated, it gives CSVLVLNTEAFF. The chain carries TRBV29-1 and TRBJ1-1; the D is unclear. Germline V gene sequence: CDR1 SQVTM, CDR2 ANQGSEA. This CDR3 spans 12 amino acids. V was cut by 5 bases and J by 0 bases, with 7 bases left in between.

This chain joins TRBV5-6 and TRBJ1-1, with D perhaps matching TRBD1 (5 bases). Germline assignment: CDR1 SGHDT and CDR2 YYEEEE. This CDR3 has 15 residues. The germline V and J ends were trimmed by 4 bases and 4 bases, with 17 bases remaining between them. The CDR3 nucleotides are TGTGCCAGCAGCGGAGGTCTGGGGCTTGGCACTGAAGCTTTCTTT. Translating it yields CASSGGLGLGTEAFF.

The rearrangement uses TRBV5-1 and TRBJ2-3; the D gene is possibly TRBD1 (6 bases). V was shortened by 4 bases and J by 0 bases, with 12 bases between the two germline ends. In germline, CDR1 is SGHRS, CDR2 YFSETQ. The CDR3 contains 15 residues. CDR3 residues: CASSLGQGSTDTQYF. As DNA, the CDR3 is TGCGCCAGCAGCCTCGGCCAGGGGAGCACAGATACGCAGTATTTT.

This clonotype appeared a few times. The CDR3 spells CASSFRESSYNEQFF. The CDR3 DNA sequence: TGCGCCAGCAGCTTCCGAGAGTCCTCCTACAATGAGCAGTTCTTC. V gene TRBV5-1 combines with J gene TRBJ2-1, with no clear D. In germline, CDR1 is SGHRS, CDR2 YFSETQ. The CDR3 extends over 15 amino acids. Trimming removed 2 bases at V and 0 bases at J, with 9 bases between.

This clonotype was found a few times. The V and J genes are TRBV27 and TRBJ2-3, with D hard to call. There are 13 residues in the CDR3. Trimming shortened V by 4 bases and J by 3 bases, and 8 bases separated the two germline ends. From germline, CDR1 is MNHEY and CDR2 SMNVEV (reference sequence). In DNA, the CDR3 is TGTGCCAGCAGTTATACTAAAACAGATACGCAGTATTTT. As protein: CASSYTKTDTQYF.

The chain employs TRBV18 and TRBJ1-1; a possible D gene is TRBD1 (5 bases). V was trimmed by 1 base and J by 5 bases, leaving 14 bases between them. The germline gives CDR1 KGHSH, CDR2 LQKENI. The CDR3 consists of 15 residues. CDR3 nucleotides: TGTGCCAGCTCACCACTAGTAGACCCAGGGACTGAAGCTTTCTTT. Translating gives CASSPLVDPGTEAFF.

This clonotype was seen a handful of times. The V gene is TRBV7-9, the J gene TRBJ2-5; 9 bases line up with TRBD2. Losses at the gene ends were 5 bases for V and 0 bases for J; bases not matched to a gene: 7. The germline gives CDR1 SEHNR, CDR2 FQNEAQ (reference sequence). This CDR3 contains 16 residues. This CDR3 is CASSGPPSGNQETQYF. Written as DNA, the CDR3 is TGTGCCAGCAGCGGGCCCCCTAGCGGGAACCAAGAGACCCAGTACTTC. The whole variable domain, filled in from reference TRBV7-9 and TRBJ2-5, reads DTGVSQNPRHKITKRGQNVTFRCDPISEHNRLYWYRQTLGQGPEFLTYFQNEAQLEKSRLLSDRFSAERPKGSFSTLEIQRTEQGDSAMYLCASSGPPSGNQETQYFGPGTRLLVL.

J is TRBJ1-5 and V is TRBV25-1, with unresolved D. The ends were cut back, 5 bases at V and 4 bases at J, with 18 bases in the middle. Germline lookup yields CDR1 MGHDK and CDR2 SYGVNS. CDR3 length equals 16 residues. This CDR3 reads CASSPGDPGANQPQHF. The CDR3 nucleotides are TGTGCCAGCAGTCCGGGAGACCCCGGAGCAAATCAGCCCCAGCATTTT.

This clonotype was counted between two and nine times. The chain joins TRBV5-1 to TRBJ2-5, with 8 positions matching TRBD1. CDR1 SGHRS and CDR2 YFSETQ come from the germline V gene. V shed 4 bases, J shed 5 bases, and the junction held 7 bases outside the gene matches. CDR3 length: 14 amino acids. The CDR3 reads CASSQENRGETQYF. In nucleotides, the CDR3 is TGCGCCAGCAGCCAAGAAAACAGGGGGGAGACCCAGTACTTC.

The chain couples TRBV10-3 to TRBJ2-1; TRBD2 matches at 11 bases. Unmatched junction bases numbered 4, after V lost 10 bases and J lost 5 bases. The CDR3 covers 13 residues. Germline V gene lookup returns CDR1 ENHRY and CDR2 SYGVKD. CDR3 sequence reads: CATGLADDNEQFF. For the CDR3, the DNA is TGTGCCACGGGACTAGCGGATGACAATGAGCAGTTCTTC.

This chain connects TRBV30 to TRBJ2-2; D gene unclear. Germline CDR1 reads GTSNPN; CDR2 reads SVGIG (reference sequence). The V end lost 3 bases, the J end lost 0 bases, and 5 bases lay between the germline ends. This CDR3 has 13 amino acids. The CDR3 sequence is CAWRETNTGELFF. As DNA, the CDR3 is TGTGCCTGGAGAGAAACGAACACCGGGGAGCTGTTTTTT.

This clonotype has only a few counts. The chain employs TRBV20-1 and TRBJ2-2; D unclear. CDR3 size: 16 residues. Trimming took off 3 bases at V and 1 base at J, with 15 bases between the two ends. Germline loops: CDR1 DFQATT, CDR2 SNEGSKA (reference sequence). CDR3 sequence: CSASDVRTWNTGELFF. The CDR3 nucleotides read TGCAGTGCTAGCGATGTTAGGACCTGGAACACCGGGGAGCTGTTTTTT.